The 5 T cell receptor beta chains reported below all come from one sample, sequenced in a study of T cell responses to AZD1222 COVID-19 vaccine. The repertoire was sequenced with immunoSEQ multiplex PCR; TCRdb's copy has only in-frame clones and lacks some. This table has more than 140,000 clones, around 89% appearing once. The source was peripheral blood, collected on day 0 of AZD1222 vaccination. The source of these receptors is an adult in good health.

V and J are TRBV4-1 and TRBJ2-7, with D hard to call. Per germline, CDR1 MGHRA and CDR2 YSYEKL. CDR3 length equals 14 residues. Trimming removed 1 base at V and 2 bases at J, with 9 bases between. In DNA form, the CDR3 reads TGCGCCAGCAGCCAAGTTCTGAACACCTACGAGCAGTACTTC. The encoded protein is CASSQVLNTYEQYF.

The genes are TRBV2 and TRBJ1-2; weak D call: TRBD1 (5 bases). V shed 5 bases and J shed 4 bases, with 14 bases lying between them. CDR3 length: 14 residues. The germline gives CDR1 SNHLY, CDR2 FYNNEI. The CDR3 coding sequence is TGTGCCAGCAGTCCAGACAGTGACCTCTATGGCTACACCTTC. It is translated as CASSPDSDLYGYTF.

The V and J genes are TRBV7-2 and TRBJ1-3; no reliable D call. Germline CDR1 SGHTA, CDR2 FQGNSA. The CDR3 loop spans 14 amino acids. The V gene lost 4 bases and the J gene lost 1 base, with 8 bases spanning the gap. CDR3 nucleotide sequence: TGTGCCAGCAGCTCCAGAGGATCTGGAAACACCATATATTTT. Translating it yields CASSSRGSGNTIYF. The full variable domain, rest sourced from reference TRBV7-2 and TRBJ1-3, is GAGVSQSPSNKVTEKGKDVELRCDPISGHTALYWYRQSLGQGLEFLIYFQGNSAPDKSGLPSDRFSAERTGGSVSTLTIQRTQQEDSAVYLCASSSRGSGNTIYFGEGSWLTVV.

The chain joins TRBV14 to TRBJ1-2; D call uncertain. The CDR3 length is 14 residues. Trimming took off 1 base at V and 0 bases at J, with 6 bases between the two ends. Germline CDR1 is SGHDN and CDR2 is FVKESK. CDR3 loop: CASSQVGANYGYTF. CDR3 in DNA: TGTGCCAGCAGCCAAGTTGGCGCTAACTATGGCTACACCTTC.

This clone was counted a few times. V and J are TRBV4-3 and TRBJ2-3; 9 positions agree with TRBD2. The V gene's germline CDR1 is LGHNA and CDR2 YSLEER. The V segment lost 3 bases and the J segment 6 bases; nucleotides outside the gene matches: 10. The CDR3 covers 16 residues. The CDR3 DNA sequence: TGCGCCAGCAGCCAGGGTCTGGCGGGAGGGCGTGATACGCAGTATTTT. Its translation is CASSQGLAGGRDTQYF.